The 26 T cell receptor beta chains presented below share a single source sample, sequenced in a study of blood T cell repertoires in COVID-19. Here immunoSEQ multiplex PCR was the method, and the copy in TCRdb shows in-frame clones only, minus some. The sample has about 60,000 clones, around 87% seen once. The sample taken for sequencing was peripheral blood. These receptors all stem from a human donor with acute or convalescent COVID-19. The donor label of this sample is uncertain.

The chain is built from TRBV5-1 and TRBJ2-1, with 8 nucleotides matching TRBD2. Germline V gene lookup returns CDR1 SGHRS and CDR2 YFSETQ. This CDR3 is 14 amino acids long. V dropped 5 bases and J dropped 4; count of bases not matched to a gene: 5. In DNA form, the CDR3 reads TGCGCCAGCAGTAGTGCTAGCGGGTACAATGAGCAGTTCTTC. This gives the protein CASSSASGYNEQFF.

V usage is TRBV5-1 and J usage is TRBJ2-5; 9 bases are shared with TRBD2. J lost 5 bases, V lost 5 bases, and 10 bases had no gene match. Germline V gene data show CDR1 as SGHRS and CDR2 as YFSETQ. CDR3 size: 15 residues. CDR3 nucleotides: TGCGCCAGCAGAATCCCTTTCCTAGCGGGGGAGACCCAGTACTTC. This codes for CASRIPFLAGETQYF.

This rearrangement joins TRBV6-4 to TRBJ2-3; tentatively, D is TRBD2 (7 bases). Per the germline V gene, CDR1 is MRHNA and CDR2 is SNTAGT. This CDR3 spans 16 amino acids. V was shortened by 0 bases and J by 2 bases, with 12 bases between the two germline ends. The CDR3 region has the DNA TGTGCCAGCAGTGACTCGAGGGGGGGTGACACAGATACGCAGTATTTT. It translates to CASSDSRGGDTDTQYF.

The rearrangement uses TRBV27 and TRBJ2-7; possibly TRBD1 for D (5 bases). The V gene lost 4 bases and the J gene lost 6 bases, with 16 bases spanning the gap. The CDR3 extends over 14 amino acids. Germline CDR1 and CDR2: MNHEY and SMNVEV (reference sequence). Here the CDR3 DNA reads TGTGCCAGCAGTTCGTCAGGGTCGATCGGCGAGCAGTACGTC. It codes for CASSSSGSIGEQYV.

The CDR3 is CASSLGGAAGELFF. The CDR3 region has the DNA TGTGCCAGCAGCTTGGGTGGGGCGGCCGGGGAGCTGTTTTTT. The gene calls are TRBV5-4 and TRBJ2-2; D is perhaps TRBD1 (5 bases). Trimming took 0 bases from V and 6 from J, leaving 9 bases between them. This CDR3 contains 14 residues. Germline V gene lookup returns CDR1 SGHNT and CDR2 YYREEE (reference sequence).

The chain recombines TRBV14 with TRBJ2-1, with a weak D call TRBD1 (6 bases). Per germline, CDR1 SGHDN and CDR2 FVKESK. The CDR3 totals 15 residues. V gave up 1 base and J gave up 8 bases, with 15 bases separating them. CDR3 DNA: TGTGCCAGCAGCCAAGTAAAACAGGGTTGGCATGAGCAGTTCTTC. Its protein product is CASSQVKQGWHEQFF. Together with reference TRBV14 and TRBJ2-1, the CDR3 gives the full variable domain: EAGVTQFPSHSVIEKGQTVTLRCDPISGHDNLYWYRRVMGKEIKFLLHFVKESKQDESGMPNNRFLAERTGGTYSTLKVQPAELEDSGVYFCASSQVKQGWHEQFFGPGTRLTVL.

The table lists this clone with a count of one. This chain links TRBV14 with TRBJ1-6; TRBD1 matches 9 bases. CDR3 length: 15 amino acids. Germline V gene sequence: CDR1 SGHDN, CDR2 FVKESK. V was pared by 3 bases and J by 7 bases, with 4 bases of the junction left unmatched. This chain's CDR3 is CASSHRGTGNSPLHF. Written as DNA, the CDR3 is TGTGCCAGCAGCCACAGAGGGACAGGGAATTCACCCCTCCACTTT.

The chain uses TRBV7-3 and TRBJ2-2; no clear D gene. V lost 4 bases to trimming and J lost 7 bases, with 10 bases between them. Germline values: CDR1 SGHTA, CDR2 FQGTGA. The CDR3 spans 13 residues. For the CDR3, the DNA is TGTGCCAGCAGCTCCCCACGGGTCGGGGAGCTGTTTTTT. It codes for CASSSPRVGELFF.

This clone was counted only a few times. As DNA, the CDR3 is TGCGCCAGCAGCTTGTCAATGAACACCGGGGAGCTGTTTTTT. Its protein is CASSLSMNTGELFF. The rearrangement links TRBV5-1 to TRBJ2-2; no firm D call. Germline CDR1 SGHRS, CDR2 YFSETQ. V shed 1 base and J shed 1 base, with 5 bases lying between them. The CDR3 spans 14 residues. The full variable domain, with the rest looked up from reference TRBV5-1 and TRBJ2-2, is KAGVTQTPRYLIKTRGQQVTLSCSPISGHRSVSWYQQTPGQGLQFLFEYFSETQRNKGNFPGRFSGRQFSNSRSEMNVSTLELGDSALYLCASSLSMNTGELFFGEGSRLTVL.

The rearrangement joins TRBV24-1 to TRBJ2-1; 8 nucleotides align to TRBD1. The CDR3 has 13 residues. CDR1 is KGHDR, CDR2 SFDVKD, per germline. Trimming at V came to 7 bases and at J to 8 bases, leaving 6 bases not matched to a gene. CDR3 sequence reads: CATSQDRGDEQFF. CDR3 DNA sequence: TGTGCCACCAGCCAAGACAGGGGAGATGAGCAGTTCTTC.

The rearrangement links TRBV29-1 to TRBJ2-4; the match to TRBD1 covers 9 bases. Losses at the gene ends were 7 bases for V and 8 bases for J; bases not matched to a gene: 12. Germline-derived CDR1 and CDR2 are SQVTM and ANQGSEA. The CDR3 spans 14 residues. CDR3 sequence reads: CSANTGGGTDIQYF. The CDR3 DNA sequence: TGCAGCGCCAACACAGGGGGCGGGACAGACATTCAGTACTTC.

This chain uses TRBV5-1 with TRBJ2-3; 7 nucleotides agree with TRBD2. V dropped 4 bases and J dropped 0; count of bases not matched to a gene: 5. Germline assignment: CDR1 SGHRS and CDR2 YFSETQ. CDR3 length: 15 amino acids. The CDR3, as DNA: TGCGCCAGCAGCCGTGGCGGGGGAAGCACAGATACGCAGTATTTT. Protein product: CASSRGGGSTDTQYF.

V gene TRBV5-1 combines with J gene TRBJ2-5; no firm D call. The V and J ends lost 6 bases and 5 bases respectively, with 8 bases between them. Germline values: CDR1 SGHRS, CDR2 YFSETQ. CDR3 length: 11 residues. CDR3 sequence (DNA): TGCGCCAGCAACTATGGGGAGACCCAGTACTTC. Translating it yields CASNYGETQYF.

This clone was observed a handful of times. The rearrangement links TRBV24-1 to TRBJ2-2; 13 nucleotides match TRBD2. Germline V gene data show CDR1 as KGHDR and CDR2 as SFDVKD. This CDR3 comprises 18 residues. Losses at the gene ends were 4 bases for V and 4 bases for J; bases not matched to a gene: 8. The CDR3 sequence is CATSDPTSGRTGTGELFF. The CDR3 nucleotides are TGTGCCACCAGTGACCCGACTAGCGGGAGGACTGGCACCGGGGAGCTGTTTTTT.

The chain couples TRBV3-1 (or the pseudogene TRBV3-2) to TRBJ1-2; the D gene is possibly TRBD1 (5 bases). The CDR3 sequence is 13 residues long. V lost 4 bases and J 7 bases, leaving 13 bases between the germline ends. Per germline, CDR1 LGHDT and CDR2 YNNKEL (reference sequence). The CDR3 region has the DNA TGTGCCAGCAGCCTCATGGGGGGAGTTGGCTACACCTTC. Translated, it gives CASSLMGGVGYTF.

This chain joins TRBV9 and TRBJ2-3; tentative D call: TRBD2 (6 bases). The CDR3 extends over 16 amino acids. Per the germline V gene, CDR1 is SGDLS and CDR2 is YYNGEE. V lost 0 bases and J 0 bases, leaving 11 bases between the germline ends. The CDR3 DNA reads as TGTGCCAGCAGCGTAGTTCTAGCGACTAGCACAGATACGCAGTATTTT. Residues: CASSVVLATSTDTQYF.

The V and J genes are TRBV24-1 and TRBJ2-3; no reliable D call. From germline, CDR1 is KGHDR and CDR2 SFDVKD. Trimming left V 3 bases short and J 2 bases short, with 5 bases between. The CDR3 contains 13 residues. The CDR3 spells CATSDPFTDTQYF. CDR3 coding DNA: TGTGCCACCAGTGATCCTTTCACAGATACGCAGTATTTT.

The chain is built from TRBV20-1 and TRBJ1-2, with 7 bases that match TRBD1. The CDR3 has 11 residues. V lost 5 bases to trimming and J lost 6 bases; unmatched junction nucleotides: 3. Germline CDR1 and CDR2: DFQATT and SNEGSKA (reference sequence). The CDR3: CSASQGDGYTF. For the CDR3, the DNA is TGCAGTGCTTCCCAGGGGGATGGCTACACCTTC.

The rearrangement uses TRBV5-1 and TRBJ1-3; tentative D call: TRBD1 (6 bases). The CDR3 is 16 residues long. Deletions cut 2 bases from V and 0 bases from J, with 12 bases between. Per germline, CDR1 SGHRS and CDR2 YFSETQ. The CDR3 is CASSFYDRTSGNTIYF. CDR3 in DNA: TGCGCCAGCAGCTTCTACGACAGGACCTCTGGAAACACCATATATTTT.

This clone is classed as medium-sized (0.01 to 0.1%). The chain recombines TRBV2 with TRBJ1-1, with 8 bases matching TRBD1. After removal of 10 bases from V and 3 bases from J, the junction contained 10 bases not matched to a gene. CDR1 is SNHLY and CDR2 is FYNNEI in the germline V gene. This CDR3 contains 14 residues. CDR3: CAIKRTGSYTEAFF. CDR3 DNA sequence: TGTGCCATAAAAAGGACAGGGAGTTACACTGAAGCTTTCTTT.

CDR3 sequence: CATSRDRGQGEKLFF. In DNA form, the CDR3 reads TGTGCCACCAGCAGAGATAGGGGACAGGGGGAAAAACTGTTTTTT. J is TRBJ1-4 and V is TRBV15; 10 positions agree with TRBD1. With 0 bases clipped from V and 8 bases from J, the junction kept 3 bases outside the gene matches. The CDR3 consists of 15 residues. In germline, CDR1 is LNHNV, CDR2 YYDKDF (reference sequence). The full variable domain, its missing parts supplied by reference TRBV15 and TRBJ1-4, is DAMVIQNPRYQVTQFGKPVTLSCSQTLNHNVMYWYQQKSSQAPKLLFHYYDKDFNNEADTPDNFQSRRPNTSFCFLDIRSPGLGDTAMYLCATSRDRGQGEKLFFGSGTQLSVL.

This chain connects TRBV2 to TRBJ2-5; 8 nucleotides agree with TRBD1. V dropped 5 bases and J dropped 5; count of bases not matched to a gene: 4. This CDR3 has 13 residues. Per the germline V gene, CDR1 is SNHLY and CDR2 is FYNNEI. CDR3 nucleotide sequence: TGTGCCAGCAGTTGGACAGGGTTTGAGACCCAGTACTTC. The encoded protein is CASSWTGFETQYF.

V is TRBV5-4 and J is TRBJ2-3; TRBD1 aligns across 9 bases. Germline loops: CDR1 SGHNT, CDR2 YYREEE (reference sequence). Trimming at V came to 6 bases and at J to 4 bases, leaving 6 bases not matched to a gene. The CDR3 loop spans 14 amino acids. CDR3: CASTGQGGPDTQYF. The CDR3 DNA reads TGTGCCAGCACGGGACAGGGCGGGCCAGATACGCAGTATTTT. Full variable domain (rest looked up from reference TRBV5-4 and TRBJ2-3): ETGVTQSPTHLIKTRGQQVTLRCSSQSGHNTVSWYQQALGQGPQFIFQYYREEENGRGNFPPRFSGLQFPNYSSELNVNALELDDSALYLCASTGQGGPDTQYFGPGTRLTVL.

This chain links TRBV9 with TRBJ2-7; the match to TRBD1 covers 11 bases. Trimming took 4 bases from V and 3 from J; bases not matched to a gene: 6. Germline V gene data show CDR1 as SGDLS and CDR2 as YYNGEE. The CDR3 spans 15 residues. The CDR3 sequence is CASSPRDRGNYEQYF. CDR3 sequence (DNA): TGTGCCAGCAGCCCCCGGGACAGGGGGAACTACGAGCAGTACTTC.

The rearrangement joins TRBV5-6 to TRBJ2-7; no reliable D call. Trimming removed 1 base at V and 0 bases at J, with 11 bases between. Germline-derived CDR1 and CDR2 are SGHDT and YYEEEE. The length of the CDR3 is 15 residues. The CDR3 DNA reads as TGTGCCAGCAGCTTGCGGCAGGCCCGCTCCTACGAGCAGTACTTC. It yields the protein CASSLRQARSYEQYF.

The genes are TRBV7-9 and TRBJ2-7, with 7 nucleotides matching TRBD2. The J segment lost 8 bases and the V segment lost 2 bases, leaving 12 bases of the junction unmatched. The germline CDR1 and CDR2 sequences are SEHNR and FQNEAQ (reference sequence). The CDR3 length is 15 residues. CDR3 amino acids: CASSLTGMRENQQYF. The CDR3 DNA reads TGTGCCAGCAGCTTAACGGGTATGCGGGAGAACCAGCAGTACTTC.